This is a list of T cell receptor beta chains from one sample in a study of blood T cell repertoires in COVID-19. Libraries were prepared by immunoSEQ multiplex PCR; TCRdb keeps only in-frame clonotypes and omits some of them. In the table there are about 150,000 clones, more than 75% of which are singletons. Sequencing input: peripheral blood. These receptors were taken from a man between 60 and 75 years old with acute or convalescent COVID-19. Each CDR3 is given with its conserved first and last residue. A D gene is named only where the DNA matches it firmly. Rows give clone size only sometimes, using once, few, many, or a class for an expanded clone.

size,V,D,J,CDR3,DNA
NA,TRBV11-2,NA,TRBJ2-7,CASSTDPGTYEQYF,TGTGCCAGCAGCACAGACCCGGGGACCTACGAGCAGTACTTC
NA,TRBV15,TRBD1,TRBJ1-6,CATSRDLGTGLYSPLHF,TGTGCCACCAGCAGAGATCTAGGGACAGGTCTTTACTCACCCCTCCACTTT
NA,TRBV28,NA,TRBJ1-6,CATLPTGGDWSPLHF,TGTGCCACCTTGCCTACGGGCGGGGATTGGTCACCCCTCCACTTT
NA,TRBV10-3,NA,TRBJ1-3,CAISDQELAIYF,TGTGCCATCAGTGACCAAGAACTCGCCATATATTTT
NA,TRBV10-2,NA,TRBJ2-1,CASSEIADYNEQFF,TGCGCCAGCAGTGAAATAGCGGATTACAATGAGCAGTTCTTC
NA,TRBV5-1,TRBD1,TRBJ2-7,CASSPRQGSSYEQYF,TGCGCCAGCAGCCCGCGACAGGGGTCCTCCTACGAGCAGTACTTC
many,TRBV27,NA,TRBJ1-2,CASSSSDNLKGYTF,TGTGCCAGCAGTTCCTCGGACAACCTGAAAGGCTACACCTTC
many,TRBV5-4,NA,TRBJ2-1,CASSLGGRGYNEQFF,TGTGCCAGCAGCTTGGGCGGCAGAGGCTACAATGAGCAGTTCTTC
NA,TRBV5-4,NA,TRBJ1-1,CASSLDGGRNSWTEAFF,TGTGCCAGCAGCTTGGACGGGGGGCGTAATTCGTGGACTGAAGCTTTCTTT
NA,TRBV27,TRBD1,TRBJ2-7,CASSTTRGQGSYEQYF,TGTGCCAGCAGTACGACCCGAGGACAGGGCTCCTACGAGCAGTACTTC
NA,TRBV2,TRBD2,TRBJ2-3,CASSQLAGSTDTQYF,TGTGCCAGCAGTCAACTAGCGGGTAGCACAGATACGCAGTATTTT
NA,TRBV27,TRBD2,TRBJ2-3,CASSLWLAGGDTQYF,TGTGCCAGCAGTTTATGGCTAGCGGGAGGAGATACGCAGTATTTT
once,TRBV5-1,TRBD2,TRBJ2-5,CASSFTSGREYQETQYF,TGCGCCAGCAGCTTCACTAGCGGGAGGGAGTACCAAGAGACCCAGTACTTC
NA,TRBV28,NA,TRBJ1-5,CASSFGASWVDNQPQHF,TGTGCCAGCAGTTTTGGGGCGTCGTGGGTTGACAATCAGCCCCAGCATTTT
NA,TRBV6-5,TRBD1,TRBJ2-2,CATHVPGQSTGELFF,TGTGCCACTCACGTACCGGGACAGTCCACCGGGGAGCTGTTTTTT
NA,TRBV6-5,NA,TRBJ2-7,CASSTGGGVGWEQYF,TGTGCCAGCAGTACCGGAGGCGGGGTGGGCTGGGAGCAGTACTTC
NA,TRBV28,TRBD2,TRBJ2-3,CASSGLAETDTQYF,TGTGCCAGCAGTGGACTAGCGGAAACAGATACGCAGTATTTT
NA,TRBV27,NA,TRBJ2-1,CASSRGAGNEQFF,TGTGCCAGCAGCCGAGGGGCGGGAAATGAGCAGTTCTTC
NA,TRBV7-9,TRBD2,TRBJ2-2,CASSLAGLAVLTGELFF,TGTGCCAGCAGCTTAGCTGGACTAGCGGTCCTTACCGGGGAGCTGTTTTTT
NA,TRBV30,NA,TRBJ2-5,CAWSWTLQETQYF,TGTGCCTGGAGTTGGACACTTCAAGAGACCCAGTACTTC
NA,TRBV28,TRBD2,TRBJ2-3,CASGTGAGGAGADTQYF,TGTGCCAGCGGGACGGGAGCGGGAGGTGCCGGGGCAGATACGCAGTATTTT
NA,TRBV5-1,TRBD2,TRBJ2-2,CASSITGTGGTGELFF,TGCGCCAGCAGCATAACCGGGACGGGGGGAACCGGGGAGCTGTTTTTT
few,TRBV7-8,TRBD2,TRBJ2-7,CASSYGLAGLPYEQYF,TGTGCCAGCAGCTACGGACTAGCGGGACTTCCCTACGAGCAGTACTTC
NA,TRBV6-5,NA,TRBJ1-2,CASSYTLQGYGYTF,TGTGCCAGCAGTTACACTTTACAGGGCTATGGCTACACCTTC
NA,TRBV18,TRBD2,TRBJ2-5,CASSQSGGETQYF,TGTGCCAGCTCACAAAGCGGGGGGGAGACCCAGTACTTC
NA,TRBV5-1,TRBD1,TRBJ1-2,CASSRGQENGYTF,TGCGCCAGCAGCAGGGGACAGGAAAATGGCTACACCTTC
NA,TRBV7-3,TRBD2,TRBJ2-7,CATSRLAGRLGQYF,TGTGCCACCTCGCGACTAGCGGGGCGTCTCGGACAGTACTTC
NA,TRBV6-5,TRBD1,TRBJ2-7,CASSPRTGRYEQYF,TGTGCCAGCAGTCCTAGGACAGGGAGGTACGAGCAGTACTTC